This T cell receptor (beta chain) was recovered during a study of cytomegalovirus exposure and HLA in healthy donors (dated by TCRdb to 2017 to 2019). About the full investigation: An earlier analysis of some 600 of the donors reported approximately 260 Gb of sequence data and around 100 million unique TCR beta sequences obtained from about 200 million T cells. Roughly 290 gigabases of sequencing data and around 85 million unique TCR sequences made up an early release that covered around 640 HLA-typed donors. Of the approximately 370 genotyped donors, approximately 81% were placed in the genetic ancestry cluster associated with self-reported Caucasian donors. The aim of the study was to test whether cataloging public T cell receptors could identify signatures of past pathogen exposure. The study profiled the T cell repertoires of about 640 subjects by immunosequencing and related them to cytomegalovirus serostatus. Besides the first cohort of around 700 subjects, a separate validation cohort made up of 120 different subjects was used. The study combined high-throughput TCR immunosequencing, statistical association of individual TCRs with disease status, and machine learning to predict cytomegalovirus infection status. A later analysis re-examined previously published TCR beta repertoires from just over 650 donors and added high-resolution HLA genotyping to investigate patterns of TCR occurrence. Rather than drawing on any new phenotypic data, the later analysis identified candidate immune exposures from TCR beta sequences and the way those sequences occurred across donors. An earlier analysis of 587 of the donors used high-throughput TCR beta sequencing to judge whether each TCR beta V gene segment behaved as functional or pseudogenic. Alongside the repertoire data, information on donor age, sex, ethnicity and CMV serostatus was compiled. A later genetic analysis took genome-wide SNP genotypes for about three fifths of the roughly 670 donors and used that subset as a discovery cohort. All discovery cohort repertoires had been generated on a single sequencing platform. Both class I and class II loci were covered by HLA typing, at four-digit resolution. Typing coverage varied by locus: 629-630 donors for A, B, C, DRB1 and DQB1; more than 500 for DQA1; more than 600 for DPA1; roughly 450 for DPB1. Several DR-DQ haplotypes were handled as single units for association and clustering because linkage in the cohort was strong. Among 398 genotyped donors of the cohort, an average of about 220,000 unique TCR beta nucleotide sequences was sequenced per donor, of which 15% to 20% were non-productive. Results and caveats for the whole study, not just this receptor: In an earlier analysis of a few hundred of the donors, most TCR beta V segments were observed in productive rearrangements about 90% or about 30% of the time, broadly matching IMGT annotations. According to a later analysis, most CMV-associated TCR beta chains appeared to be HLA-restricted, and the HLA associations seemed to be driven largely by CMV exposure. Because counts were too low, roughly 18 rarely observed V segments, including chromosome 9 orphons, were left out of the earlier analysis of 500 to 750 of the donors. A cluster of highly shared sequence variants was judged likely to represent a technical artifact of the sequencing pipeline. The only immune exposure information available for the cohort was CMV serostatus. At a false discovery rate of 0.05, a later analysis linked under 20,000 TCR beta sequences to specific HLA alleles. When HLA alleles, especially DR and DQ, strongly co-occurred, attributing TCR associations to individual alleles was difficult. In a later analysis, HLA-associated TCR beta chains showed more clonal expansion and lower generation probabilities than non-associated chains that were equally common. It was suggested by the authors that the approach could potentially be generalized to other disease states and immunological phenotypes. Because HLA typing was missing for some donors at each locus, association tests included only the typed subset. Correlated functional status among segregating V segments might be attributable to linkage disequilibrium, but an unknown experimental factor could not be ruled out. In a later analysis, TCR association rates were found to vary across HLA loci, with the most associated TCRs seen for DRB1 alleles and the fewest for HLA-C alleles. The classifier was reported to diagnose cytomegalovirus status with high specificity and sensitivity in both the original and validation cohorts. In the study, roughly 160 TCR beta chains were listed as associated with cytomegalovirus. Most TCR sequences were observed very rarely across donors, whereas some public TCRs were present in many individuals. In vitro tests confirmed that a few of the cytomegalovirus-associated TCR beta chains recognize cytomegalovirus antigens. An association between a missense DCLRE1C variant and V-gene and J-gene trimming of TCR beta chains was found in a later genetic analysis and replicated in an independent cohort. The presence/absence analyses assumed that sequencing depth was roughly uniform across donors, and that assumption may not be true. Compared with the 666-donor mean, donors in an Asian-associated ancestry cluster had fewer N-insertions in productive TCRs, according to a later genetic analysis. The cohort was sequenced for TCR beta chains only, and without alpha or paired-chain data the features that could be detected were limited. In a later analysis, several top co-occurrence clusters were reported to appear linked to parvovirus B19, influenza, CMV and Epstein-Barr virus. A further reported finding was that TCR beta sequences accurately predicted the HLA-A and HLA-B alleles for most subjects in the first cohort.

The library was generated by the immunoSEQ multiplex PCR assay. For the multiplex PCR, a mixture combining 60 forward primers for TCR Vbeta segments and 13 reverse primers for TCR Jbeta segments was used. A multiplex PCR assay on genomic DNA amplified the CDR3 region of rearranged TCR beta genes. Amplified TCR beta libraries were sequenced as 87-base-pair reads on the Illumina HiSeq System. As for the original processing: Across the roughly 670 repertoires, a later analysis counted tens of millions of unique TCR beta chains, around 11 million of which were shared by at least two donors. A nearest-neighbor algorithm error-corrected the raw reads and collapsed the reads into unique sequences, merging closely related sequences to remove PCR and sequencing errors. Alignment of CDR3 sequences to IMGT reference sequences was used to assign V, D and J gene segments. Each retained sequence needed at least a six-nucleotide match to both a V gene segment and a J gene segment. A rearrangement was called productive if the CDR3 had no stop codons and remained in frame with V and J, and every other rearrangement was called non-productive. CDR3 was defined according to IMGT convention as the region running from the second conserved V-encoded cysteine to the conserved J-encoded phenylalanine. The earlier analysis of approximately 590 of the donors excluded any sequence lacking an unambiguous match to a single V gene segment. In an earlier analysis of 500 to 750 of the donors, V segments were called functional above 56.7% productive rearrangements and were called segregating when the between-donor standard deviation exceeded 5%. A statistical classification framework was built to diagnose cytomegalovirus status from the catalog of TCR beta chain sequences. In a later analysis, V and J genes were assigned by comparing TCR nucleotide sequences against IMGT/GENE-DB human TR gene sequences. A later analysis assigned CDR3 sequences and most-parsimonious VDJ recombination scenarios with the TCRdist pipeline. A later analysis defined each TCR beta chain by its CDR3 amino acid sequence plus V-gene family, and excluded reads lacking a unique V-gene family. To address suspected cross-contamination and a sequencing artifact, a later analysis removed approximately 600 highly shared, low-generation-probability nucleotide sequences. A later analysis calculated a clonal expansion index for each public chain from normalized within-repertoire ranks of inferred template counts. In a later analysis, generation probabilities were computed with a VDJ recombination model fitted to out-of-frame rearrangements, and the resulting probabilities were checked against IGoR. Hypergeometric tests were used in a later analysis to score TCR-TCR, TCR-HLA and TCR-CMV co-occurrence, with a repertoire-size bias correction applied to the TCR pairs. In a later analysis, false discovery rates were estimated by permuting HLA or CMV assignments 20 times. A later analysis grouped co-occurring TCRs with DBSCAN, adding TCRdist sequence similarity when clustering within HLA-allele-positive subsets. Repertoires with fewer than 30,000 or more than 120,000 public chains, plus five repertoires with anomalous nucleotide sharing, were excluded from co-occurrence clustering. TCRdb retrieved this table from immuneACCESS and kept in-frame rearrangements only. Not all clones are present; in checked studies, unresolved V genes account for under half, and no reason is known for the remainder. V and J calls plus clone size are reproduced from that table; the DNA served to infer D and trimming. The table for this sample records about 140,000 clones. The leading ten clones occupy about 2.5% of the sample.

In regard to this clone: The target of this receptor is not known.

The cohort consisted of 600 to 750 healthy bone marrow donors. At the time of sampling, every cohort member was nominally healthy, though immune exposures that went unrecorded were likely present. The donor was CMV seronegative and was included in the group of about 400 seronegative cohort members. A peripheral blood sample was provided by each donor, and peripheral blood mononuclear cells were used for TCR beta sequencing. Genomic DNA was extracted from the blood cell samples with the Qiagen DNeasy Blood Extraction Kit. Sequencing was performed on PBMCs. This TCR was sampled from a man in his forties in good health and CMV-seronegative.

CDR3 sequence: CASRTGLEEGYTF. The DNA is TGTGCCAGCAGGACAGGATTGGAGGAGGGCTACACCTTC. The chain employs TRBV2 and TRBJ1-2; the best D guess is TRBD1, with 6 bases matching. The germline V gene specifies SNHLY as CDR1 and FYNNEI as CDR2. V gives up 6 bases and J gives up 8 bases, and the segment between their germline ends measures 16 bases. The CDR3 sequence holds 13 residues, the cysteine and phenylalanine included. Solely the CDR3 DNA is kept, with 39 bases framed from the first base.